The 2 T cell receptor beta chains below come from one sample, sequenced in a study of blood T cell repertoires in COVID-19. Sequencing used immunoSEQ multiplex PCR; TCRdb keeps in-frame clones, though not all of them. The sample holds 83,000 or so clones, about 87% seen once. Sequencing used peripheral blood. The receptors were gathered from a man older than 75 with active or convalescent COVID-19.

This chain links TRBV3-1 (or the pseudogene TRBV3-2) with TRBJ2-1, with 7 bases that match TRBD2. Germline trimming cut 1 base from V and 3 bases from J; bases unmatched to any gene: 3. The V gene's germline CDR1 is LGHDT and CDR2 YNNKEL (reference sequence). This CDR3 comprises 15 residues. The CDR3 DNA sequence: TGTGCCAGCAGCCAAGGGCGGGGGAGCTACAATGAGCAGTTCTTC. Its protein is CASSQGRGSYNEQFF.

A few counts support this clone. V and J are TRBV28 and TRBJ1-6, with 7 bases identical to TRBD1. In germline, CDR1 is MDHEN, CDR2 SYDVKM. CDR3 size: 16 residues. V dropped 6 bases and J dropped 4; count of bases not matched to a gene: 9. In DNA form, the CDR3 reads TGTGCCAGCAGATCAGGGGGGACCGTTTATAATTCACCCCTCCACTTT. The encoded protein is CASRSGGTVYNSPLHF.